This entry is about one T cell receptor (beta chain). Its antigen is undetermined. The method was immunoSEQ multiplex PCR; TCRdb's version includes in-frame clones alone and lacks a portion of them. This sample has tens of thousands of clones, with around 80% found just once. This CDR3 has 15 amino acids. The V segment lost 2 bases and the J segment 4 bases; nucleotides outside the gene matches: 2. Germline-derived CDR1 and CDR2 are ENHRY and SYGVKD. This entry comes from a study of vaccination effects on CD4 cells after COVID-19. Broader study findings: Healthy vaccinees had only 1 of 255 vaccine-induced clones cross-react with common cold coronaviruses.

After expansion with viral peptide pools in the ViraFEST assay, antigen-specific CD4+ T cells were sequenced. Investigators separated out CD4+ T cells once about 10 days of culture had passed. The healthy vaccine recipients, who had no prior SARS-CoV-2 infection, showed negative nucleocapsid antibodies. Cultures used more than 1.5 million PBMC per well, around 9 IU/ml IL-2 and about 10 ug/ml peptides. On both days 3 and 7, half of the culture medium was replaced with IL-2 medium. The specimen was CD4+ T cells from PBMCs cultured with HCoV-229E spike peptides, collected before COVID-19 vaccination. This chain joins TRBV10-3 and TRBJ1-5; 10 positions match TRBD1. This receptor was taken from a human donor who received a COVID-19 vaccine. The CDR3 bases are TGTGCCATCAGTGAGGCGGGACAGGGGAATCAGCCCCAGCATTTT. Protein: CAISEAGQGNQPQHF.